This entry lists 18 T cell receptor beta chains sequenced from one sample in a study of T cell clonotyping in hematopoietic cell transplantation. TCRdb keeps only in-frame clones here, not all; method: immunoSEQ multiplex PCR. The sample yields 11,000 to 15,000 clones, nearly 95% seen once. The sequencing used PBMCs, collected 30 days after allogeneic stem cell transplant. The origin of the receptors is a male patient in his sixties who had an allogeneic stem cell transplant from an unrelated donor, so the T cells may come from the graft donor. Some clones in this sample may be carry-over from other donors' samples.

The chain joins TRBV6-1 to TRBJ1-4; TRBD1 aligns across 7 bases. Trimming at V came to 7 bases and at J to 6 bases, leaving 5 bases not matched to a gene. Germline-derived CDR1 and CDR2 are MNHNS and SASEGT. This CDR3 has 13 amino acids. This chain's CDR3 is CASTGQAYEKLFF. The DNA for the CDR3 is TGTGCCAGCACTGGACAGGCGTATGAAAAACTGTTTTTT.

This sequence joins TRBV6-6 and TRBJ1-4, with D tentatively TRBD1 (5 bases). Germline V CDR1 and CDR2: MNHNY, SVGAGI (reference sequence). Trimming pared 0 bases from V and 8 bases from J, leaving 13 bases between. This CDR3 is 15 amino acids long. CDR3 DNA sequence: TGTGCCAGCAGTTACTCTGGGGGAAACGGGGAAAAACTGTTTTTT. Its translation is CASSYSGGNGEKLFF.

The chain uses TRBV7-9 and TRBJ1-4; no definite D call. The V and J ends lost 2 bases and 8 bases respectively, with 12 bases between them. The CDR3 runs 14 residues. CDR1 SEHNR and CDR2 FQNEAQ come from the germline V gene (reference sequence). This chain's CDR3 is CASSLSLSEEKLFF. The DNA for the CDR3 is TGTGCCAGCAGCTTAAGTCTCAGCGAAGAAAAACTGTTTTTT.

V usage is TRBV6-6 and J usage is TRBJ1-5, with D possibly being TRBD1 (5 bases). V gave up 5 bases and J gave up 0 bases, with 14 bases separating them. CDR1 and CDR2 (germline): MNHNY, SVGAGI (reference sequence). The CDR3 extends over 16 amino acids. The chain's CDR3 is CASSQSGGSSNQPQHF. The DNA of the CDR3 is TGTGCCAGCAGTCAATCGGGGGGGAGTAGCAATCAGCCCCAGCATTTT.

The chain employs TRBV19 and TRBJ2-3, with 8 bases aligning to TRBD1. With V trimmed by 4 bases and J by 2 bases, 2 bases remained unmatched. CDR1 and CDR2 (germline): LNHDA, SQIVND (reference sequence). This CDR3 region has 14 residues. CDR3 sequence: CASSRDRLTDTQYF. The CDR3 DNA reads TGTGCCAGTAGTAGGGACAGGCTCACAGATACGCAGTATTTT.

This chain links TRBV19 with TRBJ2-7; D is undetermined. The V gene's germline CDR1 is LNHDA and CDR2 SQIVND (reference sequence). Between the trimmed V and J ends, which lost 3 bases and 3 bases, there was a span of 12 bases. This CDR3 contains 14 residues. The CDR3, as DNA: TGTGCCAGTAGTATGCCGGAACGGATCTACGAGCAGTACTTC. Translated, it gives CASSMPERIYEQYF.

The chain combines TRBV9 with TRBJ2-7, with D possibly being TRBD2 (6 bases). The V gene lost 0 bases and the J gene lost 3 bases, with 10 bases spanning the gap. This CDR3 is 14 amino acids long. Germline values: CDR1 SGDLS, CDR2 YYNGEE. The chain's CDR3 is CASSVAGEVYEQYF. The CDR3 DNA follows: TGTGCCAGCAGCGTAGCGGGGGAGGTCTACGAGCAGTACTTC. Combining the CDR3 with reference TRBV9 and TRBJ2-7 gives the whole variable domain DSGVTQTPKHLITATGQRVTLRCSPRSGDLSVYWYQQSLDQGLQFLIQYYNGEERAKGNILERFSAQQFPDLHSELNLSSLELGDSALYFCASSVAGEVYEQYFGPGTRLTVT.

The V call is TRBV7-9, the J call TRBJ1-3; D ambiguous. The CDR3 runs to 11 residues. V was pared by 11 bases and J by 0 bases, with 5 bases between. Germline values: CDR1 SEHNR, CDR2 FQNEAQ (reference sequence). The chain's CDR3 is CAGNSGNTIYF. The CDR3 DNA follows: TGTGCCGGAAACTCTGGAAACACCATATATTTT.

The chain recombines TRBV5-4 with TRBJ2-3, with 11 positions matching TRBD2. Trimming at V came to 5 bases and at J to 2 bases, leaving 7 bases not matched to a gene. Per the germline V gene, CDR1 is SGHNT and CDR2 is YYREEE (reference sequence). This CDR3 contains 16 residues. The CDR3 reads CASRPTSGGFTDTQYF. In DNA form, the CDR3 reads TGTGCCAGCAGACCTACTAGCGGGGGTTTCACAGATACGCAGTATTTT.

The DNA of the CDR3 is TGTGCCAGCAGTTTCTCTACTCCCGGGACAGGGATAGCTTTCTTT. Protein product: CASSFSTPGTGIAFF. The rearrangement links TRBV27 to TRBJ1-1, with TRBD1 identical over 9 bases. The germline V gene has CDR1 MNHEY and CDR2 SMNVEV (reference sequence). Unmatched junction bases numbered 12, after V lost 3 bases and J lost 10 bases. The CDR3 extends over 15 amino acids.

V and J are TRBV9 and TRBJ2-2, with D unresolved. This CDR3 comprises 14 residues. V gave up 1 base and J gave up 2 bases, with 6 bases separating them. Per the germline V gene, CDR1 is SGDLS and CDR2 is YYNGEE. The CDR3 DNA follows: TGTGCCAGCAGCGTACAGCCAAACACCGGGGAGCTGTTTTTT. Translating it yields CASSVQPNTGELFF.

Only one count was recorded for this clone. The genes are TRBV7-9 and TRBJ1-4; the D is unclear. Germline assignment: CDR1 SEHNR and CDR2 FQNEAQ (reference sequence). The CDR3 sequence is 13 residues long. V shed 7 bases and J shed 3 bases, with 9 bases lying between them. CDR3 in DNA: TGTGCCAGCAACCTACGAGCTAATGAAAAACTGTTTTTT. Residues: CASNLRANEKLFF.

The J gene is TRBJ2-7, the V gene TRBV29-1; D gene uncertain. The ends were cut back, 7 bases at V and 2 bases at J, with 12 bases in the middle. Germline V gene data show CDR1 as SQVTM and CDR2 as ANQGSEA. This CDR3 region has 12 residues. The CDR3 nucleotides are TGCAGCGCCCAAAAGGCTACCTACGAGCAGTACTTC. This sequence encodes CSAQKATYEQYF.

The DNA of the CDR3 is TGTGCCAGCAGCTTATTAATTGGAGGGAACACTGAAGCTTTCTTT. Translation: CASSLLIGGNTEAFF. The J gene is TRBJ1-1, the V gene TRBV7-2; D gene ambiguous. CDR1 and CDR2 (germline): SGHTA, FQGNSA. The CDR3 loop spans 15 amino acids. V lost 2 bases and J lost 1, with 11 bases in between. The variable domain in full, completed from reference TRBV7-2 and TRBJ1-1, reads GAGVSQSPSNKVTEKGKDVELRCDPISGHTALYWYRQSLGQGLEFLIYFQGNSAPDKSGLPSDRFSAERTGGSVSTLTIQRTQQEDSAVYLCASSLLIGGNTEAFFGQGTRLTVV.

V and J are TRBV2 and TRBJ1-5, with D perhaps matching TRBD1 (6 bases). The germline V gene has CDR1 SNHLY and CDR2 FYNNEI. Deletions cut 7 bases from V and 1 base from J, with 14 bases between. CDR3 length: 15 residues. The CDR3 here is CASTQRDTSNQPQHF. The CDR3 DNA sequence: TGTGCCAGCACCCAACGGGACACCAGCAATCAGCCCCAGCATTTT.

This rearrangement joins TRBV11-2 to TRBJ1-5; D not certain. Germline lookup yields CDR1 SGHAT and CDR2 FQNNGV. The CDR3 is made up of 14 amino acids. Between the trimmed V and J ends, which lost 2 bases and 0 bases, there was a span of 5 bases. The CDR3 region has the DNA TGTGCCAGCAGCTTAACAGATAGCAATCAGCCCCAGCATTTT. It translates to CASSLTDSNQPQHF.

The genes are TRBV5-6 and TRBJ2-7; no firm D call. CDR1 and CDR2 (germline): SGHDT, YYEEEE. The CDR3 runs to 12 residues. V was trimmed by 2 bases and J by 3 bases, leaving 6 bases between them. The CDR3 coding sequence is TGTGCCAGCAGCTTTCTCGGCTACGAGCAGTACTTC. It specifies CASSFLGYEQYF.

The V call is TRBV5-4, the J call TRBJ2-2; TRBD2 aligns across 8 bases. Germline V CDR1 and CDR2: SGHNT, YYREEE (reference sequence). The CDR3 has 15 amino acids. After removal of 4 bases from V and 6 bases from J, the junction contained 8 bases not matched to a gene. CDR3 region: CASSAPAGGPGELFF. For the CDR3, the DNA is TGTGCCAGCAGCGCCCCGGCGGGGGGACCCGGGGAGCTGTTTTTT.